The TCR beta chain under discussion was sequenced for a study of cytomegalovirus exposure and HLA in healthy donors. Study outcomes and limitations: Association of a missense DCLRE1C variant with TCR beta V- and J-gene trimming was reported in a later analysis. Immune exposure information available was restricted to CMV serostatus.

A word on this clone: Its antigen is undetermined.

The PCR made use of 60 Vbeta and 13 Jbeta primers. Sequencing used immunoSEQ multiplex PCR; TCRdb keeps in-frame clones, though not all of them. The profile covers just over 80,000 clones, with 78% appearing a single time and 5.9% taken by the ten largest. Germline V gene data show CDR1 as SGHNT and CDR2 as YENEEA. This CDR3 has 12 residues. V shed 0 bases and J shed 5 bases, with 4 bases lying between them. Sample: PBMCs. This sequence originates from a man between 18 and 29 years old in good health and CMV-seropositive. J is TRBJ2-5 and V is TRBV11-3, with no clear D. The CDR3 bases are TGTGCCAGCAGCTTAGATCGGGAGACCCAGTACTTC. Its protein product is CASSLDRETQYF.